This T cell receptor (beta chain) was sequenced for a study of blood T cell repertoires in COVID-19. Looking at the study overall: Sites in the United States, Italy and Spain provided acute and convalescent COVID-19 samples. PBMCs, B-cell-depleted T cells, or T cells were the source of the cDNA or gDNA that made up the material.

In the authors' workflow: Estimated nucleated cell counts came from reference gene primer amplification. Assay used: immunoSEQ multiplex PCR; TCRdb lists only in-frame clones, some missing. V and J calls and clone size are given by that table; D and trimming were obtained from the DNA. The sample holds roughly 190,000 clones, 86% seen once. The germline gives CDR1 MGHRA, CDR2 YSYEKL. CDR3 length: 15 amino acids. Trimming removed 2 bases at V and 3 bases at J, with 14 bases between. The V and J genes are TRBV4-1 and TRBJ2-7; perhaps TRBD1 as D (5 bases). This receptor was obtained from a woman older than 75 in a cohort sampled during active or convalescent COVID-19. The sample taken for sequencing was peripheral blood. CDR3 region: CASSQMAGAGYEQYF. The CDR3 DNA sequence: TGCGCCAGCAGCCAAATGGCTGGGGCTGGCTACGAGCAGTACTTC.